The clone carrying this T cell receptor (beta chain) was detected only a few times. This entry belongs to a study of T cells in localized non-small cell lung cancer. The CDR3 runs to 17 residues. Germline V gives CDR1 MNHGY, CDR2 SAAAGT. V gave up 6 bases and J gave up 7 bases, with 27 bases separating them. TCRdb keeps only in-frame clones here, not all; method: immunoSEQ multiplex PCR. Among roughly 2,600 clones listed, 24% were seen once. The TCR sequence derives from a man aged 40-75 years with stage I squamous cell lung carcinoma. This rearrangement joins TRBV6-8 to TRBJ1-2; a possible D gene is TRBD1 (6 bases). The sequenced sample was lung tumor tissue, obtained before any cancer treatment. In DNA form, the CDR3 reads TGTGCCAGCAGGCTAGCGGACAGATCCCTAATATCCGGTGGCTACACCTTC. Its translation is CASRLADRSLISGGYTF.